The entry that follows covers one TCR beta chain sequence. As for time point: patch test 1, 2 weeks after DPC sensitization. Treatment here: therapeutic diphenylcyclopropenone sensitization with weekly scalp DPC. Library construction involved attaching unique molecular identifiers to individual cDNA molecules, which allowed quantitative, reproducible TCR counting. One entry per CDR3 protein, called by TCRdb with MiXCR from the RACE reads. The table has roughly 100,000 distinct CDR3 sequences, approximately 9.9% seen once. The data stem from a study of human T cells and chemical hapten exposure. Background on the study: Variability of per-sample TCR yields stemmed mainly from small differences in pooled library volume.

Sample: whole blood, taken in connection with sensitization to the hapten diphenylcyclopropenone (DPC). The TCR comes from a woman aged 40 to 55 with alopecia areata. Some clones in this sample may be carry-over from other donors' samples.

CDR3: CASSQRDRVIGELFF. The DNA for the CDR3 is TGCGCCAGCAGCCAACGAGACAGGGTGATCGGGGAGCTGTTTTTT. The chain recombines TRBV4-3 with TRBJ2-2; 7 bases fit TRBD1. Germline CDR1 LGHNA, CDR2 YSLEER. The CDR3 covers 15 residues. J was trimmed by 7 bases and V by 2 bases; bases with no gene match: 7.